A selection of T cell receptor beta chains follows, all from one sample in a study of control samples from healthy donors and cancer patients. Profiling relied on immunoSEQ multiplex PCR, and the TCRdb table lists in-frame clones only, not all of them. The table lists about 130,000 clones, more than 80% of them singletons. Sample: blood. The receptors shown here come from a man aged 40-50 years in good health. The CDR3 runs from the conserved cysteine through the conserved F or W. A D gene is named only where the DNA matches it firmly. Rows may omit the clone size; those that give it use once, few, many or a size class.

CDR3 DNA,CDR3 protein,D gene,clone size,V gene,J gene
TGTGCCAGCAGCGTAGTAAGCGGCTCCTATGGCTACACCTTC,CASSVVSGSYGYTF,-,-,TRBV9,TRBJ1-2
TGTGCCAGCAGCCCTTTCAGGGGTTACGAGCAGTACTTC,CASSPFRGYEQYF,-,once,TRBV5-6,TRBJ2-7
TGTGCCAGCTCGCGGGCCAGGGGCGACACTGAAGCTTTCTTT,CASSRARGDTEAFF,-,-,TRBV18,TRBJ1-1
TGTGCCAGTAGTATTCGACAGGGTGCGGACTCTGGGGCCAACGTCCTGACTTTC,CASSIRQGADSGANVLTF,TRBD1,-,TRBV19,TRBJ2-6
TGTGCCAGCAGCTCGGGAATCTCTGGAAACACCATATATTTT,CASSSGISGNTIYF,-,-,TRBV6-5,TRBJ1-3
TGTGCCAGCAGTTACTCGTCAGGGAGCGGTTCACCCCTCCACTTT,CASSYSSGSGSPLHF,-,-,TRBV6-5,TRBJ1-6
TGTGCCAGCAGCTTGGGGAGCCGGACAGGGAATGAAAAACTGTTTTTT,CASSLGSRTGNEKLFF,TRBD1,-,TRBV5-4,TRBJ1-4
TGCGCCAGCAGTGAAATCTTTGGGGACCGGAATTCACCCCTCCACTTT,CASSEIFGDRNSPLHF,-,-,TRBV10-2,TRBJ1-6
TGCGCCAGCAGCAGGGGACAGAACTCTGGAAACACCATATATTTT,CASSRGQNSGNTIYF,TRBD1,-,TRBV5-1,TRBJ1-3
TGTGCCAGCAGTCTGTGGGGCTGGGAGCAGTTCTTC,CASSLWGWEQFF,-,-,TRBV12-3/TRBV12-4,TRBJ2-1
TGTGCCAGCAGCCAGCTCTCGGGTGATTCACCCCTCCACTTT,CASSQLSGDSPLHF,-,few,TRBV6-6,TRBJ1-6
TGTGCCAGCAGTCCAGGGGACGAGACCCAGTACTTC,CASSPGDETQYF,-,-,TRBV6-2/TRBV6-3,TRBJ2-5
TGTGCCAGCAGGCCAGACGGGTCCTACGAGCAGTACTTC,CASRPDGSYEQYF,-,-,TRBV2,TRBJ2-7
TGTGCCAGCAGCCCCGGGACAGTCTTACAAGAGACCCAGTACTTC,CASSPGTVLQETQYF,TRBD1,-,TRBV7-9,TRBJ2-5
TGTGCCAGCAGTCACCGGGACAGTGGCACTGAAGCTTTCTTT,CASSHRDSGTEAFF,TRBD1,-,TRBV6-6,TRBJ1-1
TGTGCCAGTAGTATAGAATCAGGGTTACAGCCCCAGCATTTT,CASSIESGLQPQHF,-,-,TRBV19,TRBJ1-5
TGTGCCATCAGTGAGCCGAGACAGGTGGGCGGCACCGGGGAGCTGTTTTTT,CAISEPRQVGGTGELFF,-,-,TRBV10-3,TRBJ2-2
TGCAGCGTTTGGACAGGGGAAGGTGGCTACACCTTC,CSVWTGEGGYTF,TRBD1,few,TRBV29-1,TRBJ1-2
TGCAGCGCCGCGCAGGGGCAAGAGACCCAGTACTTC,CSAAQGQETQYF,-,few,TRBV29-1,TRBJ2-5
TGTGCCACCAGCAGACGCCAGACAGCCAATGAGCAGTTCTTC,CATSRRQTANEQFF,-,-,TRBV15,TRBJ2-1
TGTGCCAGCAGGCGCGGGACTCGAGGACCCGGGGAGCTGTTTTTT,CASRRGTRGPGELFF,-,-,TRBV27,TRBJ2-2
TGTGCCAGCAGCTTAGGTCTCAGGGGTCCGGGAGAGACCCAGTACTTC,CASSLGLRGPGETQYF,-,once,TRBV11-3,TRBJ2-5
TGTGCCAGCAGTCTCGACAGGGGGCGGCCCCAGCATTTT,CASSLDRGRPQHF,TRBD1,-,TRBV28,TRBJ1-5
TGTGCCAGCAGTTTTAATTGGGACAGAATTAATTCACCCCTCCACTTT,CASSFNWDRINSPLHF,TRBD1,-,TRBV6-5,TRBJ1-6
TGCAGCGTTGTGGAGAATATTAACTATGGCTACACCTTC,CSVVENINYGYTF,-,-,TRBV29-1,TRBJ1-2
TGTGCCAGCAGCTTGAGACCCGGCACTGAAGCTTTCTTT,CASSLRPGTEAFF,-,-,TRBV7-2,TRBJ1-1